This is a list of T cell receptor beta chains from one sample in a study of CXCR3 chemokines and chemotherapy response in bladder cancer. TCRdb used MiXCR to reprocess the PCR reads, holding one entry per CDR3 protein. The data contain over 10,000 distinct CDR3 sequences, 9.5% to 15% of them seen just once; the ten biggest clones take up roughly 26%. Sampling was carried out from a patient whose treatment included neoadjuvant chemotherapy. These receptors all come from a human donor with bladder cancer that did not respond to neoadjuvant chemotherapy. Each CDR3 is given with its conserved first and last residue. D genes are given only for firm matches. Clone size appears in some rows only: once, few, many, or a class for an expanded clone.

v_call: TRBV6-6
clone_size: many
cdr3_length: 17
j_call: TRBJ2-4
d_call: TRBD2
cdr3_nt: TGTGCCAGCAGTTATCCGGCGGGGGGGAGTTCCAAAAACATTCAGTACTTC
cdr3_aa: CASSYPAGGSSKNIQYF

v_call: TRBV7-9
clone_size: many
cdr3_length: 15
j_call: TRBJ1-2
d_call: TRBD1
cdr3_nt: TGTGCCAGCGACGACAGGGGTATTCCTAACTATGGCTACACCTTC
cdr3_aa: CASDDRGIPNYGYTF

v_call: TRBV10-3
clone_size: -
cdr3_length: 13
j_call: TRBJ2-7
d_call: TRBD1
cdr3_nt: TGTGCCTCCAGGACAGGGGAGAGGGACGAGCAGTACTTC
cdr3_aa: CASRTGERDEQYF

v_call: TRBV11-3
clone_size: -
cdr3_length: 15
j_call: TRBJ2-1
d_call: TRBD2
cdr3_nt: TGTGCCAGCAGCTTACCTAGCGGGAGTGGGAATGAGCAGTTCTTC
cdr3_aa: CASSLPSGSGNEQFF

v_call: TRBV18
clone_size: many
cdr3_length: 16
j_call: TRBJ2-1
d_call: -
cdr3_nt: TGTGCCAGCTCACCACAATATGCAAGCCGGTACAATGAGCAGTTCTTC
cdr3_aa: CASSPQYASRYNEQFF

v_call: TRBV27
clone_size: few
cdr3_length: 15
j_call: TRBJ1-1
d_call: -
cdr3_nt: TGTGCCAGCAGTTTGTTTGCGACACTGAACACTGAAGCTTTCTTT
cdr3_aa: CASSLFATLNTEAFF

v_call: TRBV7-2
clone_size: many
cdr3_length: 13
j_call: TRBJ2-5
d_call: -
cdr3_nt: TGTGCCAGCAGCTTCGGTGGAAAAGAGACCCAGTACTTC
cdr3_aa: CASSFGGKETQYF

v_call: TRBV19
clone_size: few
cdr3_length: 15
j_call: TRBJ1-3
d_call: -
cdr3_nt: TGTGCCAGTAGTATGGACGGCTTCTCTGGAAACACCATATATTTT
cdr3_aa: CASSMDGFSGNTIYF

v_call: TRBV7-2
clone_size: many
cdr3_length: 13
j_call: TRBJ1-2
d_call: -
cdr3_nt: TGTGCCAGCAGCTTAGACACGGGCGGCGGCTACACCTTC
cdr3_aa: CASSLDTGGGYTF

v_call: TRBV6-2/TRBV6-3
clone_size: many
cdr3_length: 14
j_call: TRBJ2-7
d_call: -
cdr3_nt: TGTGCCAGCAGTTACCGACAGGCAAGGGACGAGCAGTACTTC
cdr3_aa: CASSYRQARDEQYF

v_call: TRBV6-2/TRBV6-3
clone_size: few
cdr3_length: 18
j_call: TRBJ2-7
d_call: -
cdr3_nt: TGTGCCAGCACTAAACACTCTCCCAGAAGGACAGCGGCCTACGAGCAGTACTTC
cdr3_aa: CASTKHSPRRTAAYEQYF

v_call: TRBV18
clone_size: many
cdr3_length: 13
j_call: TRBJ1-1
d_call: -
cdr3_nt: TGTGCCAGCTCACCACCGGGGACATCTGAAGCTTTCTTT
cdr3_aa: CASSPPGTSEAFF

v_call: TRBV19
clone_size: medium-sized
cdr3_length: 15
j_call: TRBJ1-2
d_call: -
cdr3_nt: TGTGCCAGTAGTATCTCCTCACAGGGCCCCTATGGCTACACCTTC
cdr3_aa: CASSISSQGPYGYTF

v_call: TRBV28
clone_size: -
cdr3_length: 15
j_call: TRBJ2-3
d_call: -
cdr3_nt: TGTGCCAGCAGTTTATACAGCGCCTACACAGATACGCAGTATTTT
cdr3_aa: CASSLYSAYTDTQYF

v_call: TRBV7-3
clone_size: -
cdr3_length: 14
j_call: TRBJ2-3
d_call: -
cdr3_nt: TGTGCCAGCAGCGCTATGGGAGGCACAGATACGCAGTATTTT
cdr3_aa: CASSAMGGTDTQYF

v_call: TRBV7-9
clone_size: many
cdr3_length: 13
j_call: TRBJ2-2
d_call: -
cdr3_nt: TGTGCCAGCAGCTTAAGTAGCAGCGGGGAGCTGTTTTTT
cdr3_aa: CASSLSSSGELFF

v_call: TRBV19
clone_size: many
cdr3_length: 13
j_call: TRBJ2-3
d_call: TRBD1
cdr3_nt: TGTGCCAGTACTACAGGGGGCGCAGATACGCAGTATTTT
cdr3_aa: CASTTGGADTQYF

v_call: TRBV7-2
clone_size: many
cdr3_length: 15
j_call: TRBJ2-2
d_call: TRBD1
cdr3_nt: TGTGCCAGCAGATCGGACAGGGGGCCTACCGGGGAGCTGTTTTTT
cdr3_aa: CASRSDRGPTGELFF

v_call: TRBV27
clone_size: -
cdr3_length: 14
j_call: TRBJ2-3
d_call: TRBD2
cdr3_nt: TGTGCCAGCAGTCAGCGGGGGGAAACAGATACGCAGTATTTT
cdr3_aa: CASSQRGETDTQYF

v_call: TRBV6-6
clone_size: many
cdr3_length: 17
j_call: TRBJ1-1
d_call: TRBD1
cdr3_nt: TGTGCCAGCAGTTACTCCGGACAGGGGTCATTGGGGACTGAAGCTTTCTTT
cdr3_aa: CASSYSGQGSLGTEAFF

v_call: TRBV30
clone_size: -
cdr3_length: 13
j_call: TRBJ2-3
d_call: -
cdr3_nt: TGTGCCTGGAGTAGGAGGCGCGAAGATACGCAGTATTTT
cdr3_aa: CAWSRRREDTQYF

v_call: TRBV6-2/TRBV6-3
clone_size: medium-sized
cdr3_length: 13
j_call: TRBJ1-1
d_call: -
cdr3_nt: TGTGCCAGCAGTTACCGGGGGGGAACTGAAGCTTTCTTT
cdr3_aa: CASSYRGGTEAFF

v_call: TRBV24-1
clone_size: hyperexpanded
cdr3_length: 12
j_call: TRBJ1-1
d_call: -
cdr3_nt: TGTGCCAGCAGGGAATCGAACACTGAAGCTTTCTTT
cdr3_aa: CASRESNTEAFF

v_call: TRBV12-3/TRBV12-4
clone_size: few
cdr3_length: 14
j_call: TRBJ2-5
d_call: -
cdr3_nt: TGTGCCAGCAGTTCAACAGGGTCTGGGGAGACCCAGTACTTC
cdr3_aa: CASSSTGSGETQYF

v_call: TRBV6-5
clone_size: -
cdr3_length: 18
j_call: TRBJ1-3
d_call: TRBD1
cdr3_nt: TGTGCCAGCAGTTACTCGATCCAGGGGGCCAACCTTGGAAACACCATATATTTT
cdr3_aa: CASSYSIQGANLGNTIYF

v_call: TRBV19
clone_size: many
cdr3_length: 16
j_call: TRBJ2-3
d_call: TRBD2
cdr3_nt: TGTGCCAGTCGCTCTTTACTAGCGGGAGAGGGGGATACGCAGTATTTT
cdr3_aa: CASRSLLAGEGDTQYF

v_call: TRBV7-3
clone_size: many
cdr3_length: 14
j_call: TRBJ1-6
d_call: -
cdr3_nt: TGTGCCAGCAGCTTAGATACCCGGGGATCACCCCTCCACTTT
cdr3_aa: CASSLDTRGSPLHF